This TCR beta chain was identified during a study of T-cell memory formation after mild COVID-19. The TCR alpha and TCR beta cDNA libraries, bearing sample barcodes and UMIs, were generated by 5'RACE using constant-segment primers. TCRdb redid the calling of the 5' RACE reads with MiXCR, one entry per CDR3 protein. The table shows over 150,000 distinct CDR3 sequences, with over 20% occurring only once. On this clonotype: Its target is unknown.

Germline CDR1 SQVTM, CDR2 ANQGSEA. CDR3 size: 12 residues. With 4 bases clipped from V and 4 bases from J, the junction kept 3 bases outside the gene matches. Overall study findings and caveats: Some responding clones appeared in pre-infection memory, suggesting cross-reactive memory joined. Day 15 to 85 contracting clones showed balanced CD4/CD8; later expanders leaned CD4+. There was no confirmation that second-wave clones peaking on day 37 were SARS-CoV-2 specific.

Source material: PBMCs or a T cell subset sorted from them (not recorded which). This TCR derives from an adult woman who had mild COVID-19 (a few samples of this study predate the infection). Cell type and time point are not known. The chain recombines TRBV29-1 with TRBJ2-7; 8 bases match TRBD2. The CDR3 nucleotides read TGCAGCGTTGGGCGGGAGGAGTACGAGCAGTACTTC. This translates into CSVGREEYEQYF.